This TCR beta chain is from a study of blood T cells in healthy people across ages. Turning to this clonotype: Its antigen is still unknown.

Then a second PCR, running about 6 to 12 cycles, was carried out with a sample-barcoded 5' primer and a J-beta primer mix. A template-switch adaptor containing 12 random nucleotides labeled each cDNA molecule. TCRdb itself ran the 5' RACE reads through MiXCR, one entry per CDR3 protein. The sample has over 950,000 distinct CDR3 sequences; 35% to 40% are singletons. Whole-study results and caveats: Per-million-T-cell TCR beta diversity fell roughly linearly with age. Total diversity from one million sequenced T cells was likely underestimated.

The receptor was derived from a man aged 18 to 30 in good health. The sequencing input was blood.

CDR3 amino acids: CASSRQGVNTDTQYF. DNA of the CDR3: TGTGCCAGCAGCCGACAGGGGGTTAACACAGATACGCAGTATTTT. V usage is TRBV5-6 and J usage is TRBJ2-3; TRBD1 aligns across 9 bases. The V gene's germline CDR1 is SGHDT and CDR2 YYEEEE. The CDR3 is 15 residues long. Unmatched junction bases numbered 5, after V lost 4 bases and J lost 2 bases.